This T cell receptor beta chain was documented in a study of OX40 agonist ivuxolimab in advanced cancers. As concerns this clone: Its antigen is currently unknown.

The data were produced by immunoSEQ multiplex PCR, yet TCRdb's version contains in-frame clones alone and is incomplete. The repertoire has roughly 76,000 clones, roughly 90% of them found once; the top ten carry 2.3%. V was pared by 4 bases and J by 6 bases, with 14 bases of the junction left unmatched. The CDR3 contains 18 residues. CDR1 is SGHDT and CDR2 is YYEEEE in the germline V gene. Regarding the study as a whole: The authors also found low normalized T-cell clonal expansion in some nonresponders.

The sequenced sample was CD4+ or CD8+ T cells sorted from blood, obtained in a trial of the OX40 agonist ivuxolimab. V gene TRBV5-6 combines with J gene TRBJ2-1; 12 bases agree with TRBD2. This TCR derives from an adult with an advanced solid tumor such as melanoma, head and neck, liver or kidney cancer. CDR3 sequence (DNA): TGTGCCAGCAGCGGGGGGCGCTCTAGCGGGAGGGCCGGCAATGAGCAGTTCTTC. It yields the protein CASSGGRSSGRAGNEQFF.